The 7 T cell receptor beta chains listed next were all sequenced from one sample in a study of T cell responses to AZD1222 COVID-19 vaccine. Libraries were prepared by immunoSEQ multiplex PCR; TCRdb keeps only in-frame clonotypes and omits some of them. Here the sample spans 100,000 to 120,000 clones, 81% being singletons. Sequenced here: peripheral blood, sampled on day 0 of AZD1222 vaccination. All receptors come from an adult in good health.

The V call is TRBV19, the J call TRBJ2-3, with TRBD2 matching 7 bases. J gave up 8 bases and V 2 bases, and 10 bases lay outside the gene matches. This CDR3 has 15 residues. The germline V gene has CDR1 LNHDA and CDR2 SQIVND (reference sequence). The CDR3 sequence is CASSIQAAGRGTQYF. The CDR3 nucleotides are TGTGCCAGTAGTATACAAGCGGCGGGGAGGGGTACGCAGTATTTT. The whole variable domain, remainder taken from reference TRBV19 and TRBJ2-3, is DGGITQSPKYLFRKEGQNVTLSCEQNLNHDAMYWYRQDPGQGLRLIYYSQIVNDFQKGDIAEGYSVSREKKESFPLTVTSAQKNPTAFYLCASSIQAAGRGTQYFGPGTRLTVL.

J is TRBJ2-3 and V is TRBV6-1; TRBD2 matches 10 bases. V dropped 5 bases and J dropped 4; count of bases not matched to a gene: 6. CDR1 and CDR2 (germline): MNHNS, SASEGT. The length of the CDR3 is 15 residues. CDR3 DNA: TGTGCCAGCAGTTCGTTAGCGGGGGGACCAGATACGCAGTATTTT. It encodes CASSSLAGGPDTQYF.

The rearrangement uses TRBV6-5 and TRBJ1-2; 7 bases line up with TRBD1. This CDR3 region has 13 residues. Germline V gives CDR1 MNHEY, CDR2 SVGAGI. The J segment lost 7 bases and the V segment lost 2 bases, leaving 4 bases of the junction unmatched. CDR3 bases: TGTGCCAGCAGTTACGACAGGGTCTCTGGCTACACCTTC. Protein sequence: CASSYDRVSGYTF.

Only a few counts were recorded for this clone. This chain links TRBV2 with TRBJ1-1; 10 nucleotides align to TRBD1. Per germline, CDR1 SNHLY and CDR2 FYNNEI. The CDR3 has 19 residues. V was clipped by 5 bases and J by 0 bases; unmatched bases: 15. The CDR3 is CASSHGQGGMKGMNTEAFF. As DNA, the CDR3 is TGTGCCAGCAGTCATGGACAGGGGGGGATGAAAGGGATGAACACTGAAGCTTTCTTT.

V and J are TRBV6-2 or TRBV6-3 and TRBJ1-2, with D hard to call. The CDR3 contains 16 residues. V was clipped by 5 bases and J by 0 bases, with 16 bases between them. Germline V CDR1 and CDR2: MNHEY, SVGEGT. The CDR3 region is CASSIGTETSNYGYTF. CDR3 DNA: TGTGCCAGCAGTATCGGAACAGAAACCTCTAACTATGGCTACACCTTC.

This clone was detected only once. At one boundary the junction diverges from the germline segment, which might be a read error. The chain couples TRBV7-8 to TRBJ2-2; D possibly uses TRBD1 or TRBD2 (5 bases each). This CDR3 comprises 13 residues. CDR1 is SGHVS and CDR2 is FQNEAQ in the germline V gene. The CDR3 region has the DNA TGTGCCAGCAGCTTAGGAGGTCCTGGGGGGCTGTTTTTT. Translated, it gives CASSLGGPGGLFF.

This chain connects TRBV19 to TRBJ1-6; D might be TRBD1 (6 bases). The V end lost 6 bases, the J end lost 9 bases, and 18 bases lay between the germline ends. Germline CDR1 reads LNHDA; CDR2 reads SQIVND (reference sequence). The CDR3 extends over 15 amino acids. Here the CDR3 reads CASRARTGHTSPLHF. In nucleotides, the CDR3 is TGTGCCAGTAGGGCTCGCACAGGGCATACTTCACCCCTCCACTTT. Together with reference TRBV19 and TRBJ1-6, the CDR3 gives the full variable domain: DGGITQSPKYLFRKEGQNVTLSCEQNLNHDAMYWYRQDPGQGLRLIYYSQIVNDFQKGDIAEGYSVSREKKESFPLTVTSAQKNPTAFYLCASRARTGHTSPLHFGNGTRLTVT.